This record looks at one T cell receptor beta chain sequence and its context. No antigen is known for it. These data come from a study of cytomegalovirus exposure and HLA in healthy donors. The donors were in the roughly 120-subject validation cohort, distinct from the roughly 600-subject first cohort. Profiling relied on immunoSEQ multiplex PCR, and the TCRdb table lists in-frame clones only, not all of them. The sample yields fewer than 150,000 clones, 85% to 90% seen once. The CDR3 loop spans 13 amino acids. Trimming shortened V by 4 bases and J by 8 bases, and 14 bases separated the two germline ends. CDR1 and CDR2 (germline): SGHVS, FNYEAQ. Study results and limitations: A few of the chains that were CMV-associated were confirmed in vitro to be specific for CMV antigens. More than 150 TCR beta chains were listed as cytomegalovirus-associated.

The V gene is TRBV7-6, the J gene TRBJ1-2; D gene ambiguous. This clonotype was sampled from a young man in good health and CMV-seropositive. Input material: PBMCs. The CDR3 nucleotides read TGTGCCAGCAGCTACTCCTCAGGTACCGGCTACACCTTC. Protein product: CASSYSSGTGYTF.